The T cell receptor beta chain under discussion was sequenced for a study of T-cell reconstitution after alpha-beta-depleted transplantation in children. The germline gives CDR1 PRHDT, CDR2 FYEKMQ (reference sequence). The V gene end was trimmed by 5 bases and the J gene end by 6 bases; junction bases not matched to a gene: 9. The CDR3 contains 14 residues. A library of TCRbeta sequences, prepared with unique molecular identifiers, was generated. TCRdb re-derived calls from the PCR reads in MiXCR, one entry per CDR3 protein. The data contain about 580,000 distinct CDR3 sequences, 23% of them seen just once; the ten biggest clones take up 13% to 15%.

This clonotype was sampled from a boy younger than two who had a stem cell transplant for acute myeloid leukemia, so the T cells may come from the graft donor. The specimen comprised PBMCs, mostly from graft donor cells, sampled 360 days after TCRalphabeta/CD19-depleted stem cell transplant. J is TRBJ2-7 and V is TRBV13; 8 bases match TRBD1. The CDR3 nucleotides are TGTGCCAGCAGCCCGAGACAGGGGCGCGCCGAGCAGTACTTC. Encoded protein: CASSPRQGRAEQYF.